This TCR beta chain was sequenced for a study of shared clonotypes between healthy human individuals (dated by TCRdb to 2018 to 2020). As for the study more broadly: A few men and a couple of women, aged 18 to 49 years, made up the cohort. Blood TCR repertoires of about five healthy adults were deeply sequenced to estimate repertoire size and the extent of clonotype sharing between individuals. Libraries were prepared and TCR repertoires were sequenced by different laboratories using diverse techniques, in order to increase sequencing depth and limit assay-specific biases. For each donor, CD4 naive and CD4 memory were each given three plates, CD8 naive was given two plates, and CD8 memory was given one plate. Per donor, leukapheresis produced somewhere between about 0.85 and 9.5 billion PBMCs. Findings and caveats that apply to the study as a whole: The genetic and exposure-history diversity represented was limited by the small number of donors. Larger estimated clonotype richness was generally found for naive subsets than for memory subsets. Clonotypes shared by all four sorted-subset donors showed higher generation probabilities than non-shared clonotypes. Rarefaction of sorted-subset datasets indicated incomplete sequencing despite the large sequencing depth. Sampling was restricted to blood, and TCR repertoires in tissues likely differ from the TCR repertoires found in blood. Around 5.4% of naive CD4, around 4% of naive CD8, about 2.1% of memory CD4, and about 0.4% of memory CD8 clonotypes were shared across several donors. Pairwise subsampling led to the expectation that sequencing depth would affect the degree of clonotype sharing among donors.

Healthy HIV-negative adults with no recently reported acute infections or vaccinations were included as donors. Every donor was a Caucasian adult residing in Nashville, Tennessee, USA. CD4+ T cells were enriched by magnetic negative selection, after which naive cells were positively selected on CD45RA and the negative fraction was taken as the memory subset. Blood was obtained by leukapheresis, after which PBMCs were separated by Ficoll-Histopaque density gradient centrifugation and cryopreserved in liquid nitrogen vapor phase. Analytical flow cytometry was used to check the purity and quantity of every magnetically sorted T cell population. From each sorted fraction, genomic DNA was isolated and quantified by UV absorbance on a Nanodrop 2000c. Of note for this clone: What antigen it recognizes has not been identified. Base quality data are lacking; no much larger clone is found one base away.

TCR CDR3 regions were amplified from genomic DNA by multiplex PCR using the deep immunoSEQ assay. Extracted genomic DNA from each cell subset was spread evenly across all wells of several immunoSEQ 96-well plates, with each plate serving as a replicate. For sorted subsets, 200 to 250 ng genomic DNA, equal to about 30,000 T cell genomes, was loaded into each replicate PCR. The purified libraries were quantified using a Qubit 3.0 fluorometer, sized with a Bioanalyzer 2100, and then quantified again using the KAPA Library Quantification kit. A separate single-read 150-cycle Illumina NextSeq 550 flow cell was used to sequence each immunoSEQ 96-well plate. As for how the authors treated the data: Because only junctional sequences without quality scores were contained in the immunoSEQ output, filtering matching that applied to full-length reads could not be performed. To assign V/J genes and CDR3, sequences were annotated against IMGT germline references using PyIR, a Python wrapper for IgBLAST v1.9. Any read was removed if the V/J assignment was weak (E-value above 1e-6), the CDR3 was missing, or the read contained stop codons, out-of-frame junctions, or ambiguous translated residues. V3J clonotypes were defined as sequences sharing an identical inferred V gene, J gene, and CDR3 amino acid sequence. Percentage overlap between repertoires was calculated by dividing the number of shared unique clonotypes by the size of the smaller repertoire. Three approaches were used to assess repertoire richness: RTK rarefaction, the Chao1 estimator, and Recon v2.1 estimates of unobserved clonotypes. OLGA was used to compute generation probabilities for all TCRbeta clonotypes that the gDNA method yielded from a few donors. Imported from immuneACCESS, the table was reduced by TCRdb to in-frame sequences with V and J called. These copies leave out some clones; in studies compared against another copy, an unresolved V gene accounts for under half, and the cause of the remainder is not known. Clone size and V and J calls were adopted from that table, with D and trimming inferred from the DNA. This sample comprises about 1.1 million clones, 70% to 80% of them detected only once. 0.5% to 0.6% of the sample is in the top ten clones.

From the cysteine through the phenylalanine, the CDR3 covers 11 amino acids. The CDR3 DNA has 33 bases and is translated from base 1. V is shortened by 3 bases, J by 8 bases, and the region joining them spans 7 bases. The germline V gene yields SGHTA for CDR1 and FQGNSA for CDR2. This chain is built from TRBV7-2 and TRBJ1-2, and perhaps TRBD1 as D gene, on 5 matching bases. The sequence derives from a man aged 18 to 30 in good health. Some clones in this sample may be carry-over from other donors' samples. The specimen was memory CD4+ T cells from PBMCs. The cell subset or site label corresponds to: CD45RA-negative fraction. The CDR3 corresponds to CASSFRTGYTF. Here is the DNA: TGTGCCAGCAGCTTCAGGACAGGCTACACCTTC. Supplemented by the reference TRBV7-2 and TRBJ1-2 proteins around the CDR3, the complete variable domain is GAGVSQSPSNKVTEKGKDVELRCDPISGHTALYWYRQSLGQGLEFLIYFQGNSAPDKSGLPSDRFSAERTGGSVSTLTIQRTQQEDSAVYLCASSFRTGYTFGSGTRLTVV.